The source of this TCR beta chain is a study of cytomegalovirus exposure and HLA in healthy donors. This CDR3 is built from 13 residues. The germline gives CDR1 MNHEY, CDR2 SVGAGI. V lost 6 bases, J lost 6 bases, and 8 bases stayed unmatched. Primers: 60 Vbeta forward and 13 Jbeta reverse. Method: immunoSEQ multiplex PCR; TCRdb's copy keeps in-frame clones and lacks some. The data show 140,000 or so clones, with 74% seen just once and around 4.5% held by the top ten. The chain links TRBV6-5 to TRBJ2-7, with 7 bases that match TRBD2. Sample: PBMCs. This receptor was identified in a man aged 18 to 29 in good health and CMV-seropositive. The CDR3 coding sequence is TGTGCCAGCAGCCATACAAGGACTAGCGAGCAGTACTTC. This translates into CASSHTRTSEQYF.